This record looks at one T cell receptor beta chain sequence and its context. Its target is not known. Assay: immunoSEQ multiplex PCR; the TCRdb copy retains only in-frame clones and omits some. This table holds roughly 260,000 clones, 87% found once. Separation from the roughly 600-subject first cohort characterized the approximately 120-subject validation cohort, to which the donors belonged. This specimen comes from a study of cytomegalovirus exposure and HLA in healthy donors. Points from the study as a whole: The study found most TCR sequences rare, yet found some public TCRs in many donors. Specificity for CMV antigens was confirmed in vitro for a few of the CMV-associated chains. Accounts indicate the classifier identified cytomegalovirus status with strong specificity and sensitivity.

Trimming cost V 5 bases and J 5 bases; bases outside gene matches: 5. The CDR3 is 15 residues long. Per germline, CDR1 SGHNT and CDR2 YENEEA. The receptor comes from a man between 18 and 35 years old in good health and CMV-seronegative. Sequences were obtained from PBMCs. This chain joins TRBV11-3 and TRBJ2-1; TRBD2 agrees at 11 bases. The CDR3 DNA follows: TGTGCCAGCAGCCGTGGGACTAGCGGACACAATGAGCAGTTCTTC. This gives the protein CASSRGTSGHNEQFF.